Below are 13 T cell receptor beta chains sequenced from a single sample in a study of lymphopenia after photon versus proton radiotherapy. Generated by immunoSEQ multiplex PCR, the TCRdb table keeps only in-frame clones and is missing some. The sample contains more than 70,000 clones, around 83% of which appear only once. The sequenced sample was peripheral blood, obtained from a patient treated with proton-based radiotherapy. These receptors were taken from a man aged 55 to 70 with pancreatic cancer.

The chain joins TRBV19 to TRBJ2-2; D not resolved. V was clipped by 7 bases and J by 1 base, with 7 bases between them. The length of the CDR3 is 13 residues. Germline values: CDR1 LNHDA, CDR2 SQIVND (reference sequence). CDR3 residues: CASNRRNTGELFF. CDR3 in DNA: TGTGCCAGTAATCGGAGGAACACCGGGGAGCTGTTTTTT.

The V gene is TRBV5-5, the J gene TRBJ2-3; either TRBD1 or TRBD2 may supply D (5 bases each). This CDR3 has 15 amino acids. Trimming took 3 bases from V and 6 from J, leaving 17 bases between them. Looked up from germline, CDR1 is SGHKS and CDR2 is YYEKEE (reference sequence). The CDR3 DNA reads as TGTGCCAGCAGCTCCCGGGGCGAGGTAGCGGATACGCAGTATTTT. Translating gives CASSSRGEVADTQYF.

This clone appeared a few times. V and J are TRBV5-1 and TRBJ2-5; TRBD1 is a possible D gene (6 bases). V was pared by 1 base and J by 5 bases, with 21 bases between. CDR3 length: 17 amino acids. CDR1 is SGHRS and CDR2 is YFSETQ in the germline V gene. The CDR3 reads CASSLSTGLNERETQYF. The CDR3 DNA is TGCGCCAGCAGCTTGAGTACAGGGTTGAATGAAAGGGAGACCCAGTACTTC.

V is TRBV11-1 and J is TRBJ2-7; perhaps D is TRBD1 or TRBD2 (5 bases each). Germline V gene data show CDR1 as SGHAT and CDR2 as FQDESV (reference sequence). The CDR3 loop spans 14 amino acids. The V gene lost 6 bases and the J gene lost 3 bases, with 15 bases spanning the gap. The CDR3 DNA reads as TGTGCCAGCAGACGGGACGGGGCTCACTACGAGCAGTACTTC. It is translated as CASRRDGAHYEQYF.

This chain connects TRBV4-2 to TRBJ2-7, with D uncertain. Germline values: CDR1 LGHNA, CDR2 YNFKEQ. Trimming cost V 1 base and J 0 bases, with 7 bases left between them. This CDR3 spans 14 amino acids. The CDR3 region is CASSQAHSSYEQYF. The CDR3 DNA reads as TGTGCCAGCAGCCAAGCACATAGCTCCTACGAGCAGTACTTC.

The chain links TRBV7-3 to TRBJ1-2; D not resolved. The CDR3 sequence is 13 residues long. CDR1 is SGHTA and CDR2 is FQGTGA in the germline V gene. V was cut by 0 bases and J by 6 bases, with 8 bases left in between. CDR3 in amino acids: CASSLTGLDGYTF. The CDR3 coding sequence is TGTGCCAGCAGCTTAACTGGGCTGGATGGCTACACCTTC.

This clone showed up just a few times. This chain links TRBV30 with TRBJ1-4, with D hard to call. Germline values: CDR1 GTSNPN, CDR2 SVGIG (reference sequence). Trimming stripped 3 bases from V and 0 bases from J, with 14 bases between. CDR3 length equals 16 residues. The CDR3 nucleotides are TGTGCCTGGAGCCCTGTGGGGAGGGCAACTAATGAAAAACTGTTTTTT. The encoded protein is CAWSPVGRATNEKLFF.

V gene TRBV27 combines with J gene TRBJ1-1, with 7 bases matching TRBD1. Germline assignment: CDR1 MNHEY and CDR2 SMNVEV (reference sequence). The CDR3 has 13 amino acids. The J segment lost 5 bases and the V segment lost 6 bases, leaving 6 bases of the junction unmatched. CDR3 DNA: TGTGCCAGCAGGTCAGGGGGTCGTACTGAAGCTTTCTTT. Its protein is CASRSGGRTEAFF.

This clone was detected a few times. This sequence joins TRBV7-2 and TRBJ1-3; D is uncertain. The germline gives CDR1 SGHTA, CDR2 FQGNSA. This CDR3 region has 13 residues. V lost 3 bases to trimming and J lost 3 bases, with 6 bases between them. This chain's CDR3 is CASSLGVGNTIYF. CDR3 DNA: TGTGCCAGCAGCTTGGGTGTTGGAAACACCATATATTTT.

This chain uses TRBV7-9 with TRBJ2-3; D is undetermined. Germline V gives CDR1 SEHNR, CDR2 FQNEAQ (reference sequence). The CDR3 spans 15 residues. V was cut by 4 bases and J by 5 bases, with 16 bases left in between. CDR3 sequence: CASSSPLWEGDTQYF. DNA for the CDR3: TGTGCCAGCAGCTCCCCTCTTTGGGAAGGAGATACGCAGTATTTT.

This clone was detected once. The V and J genes are TRBV19 and TRBJ2-1, with D tentatively TRBD2 (6 bases). Trimming pared 6 bases from V and 7 bases from J, leaving 19 bases between. CDR3 size: 15 residues. In germline, CDR1 is LNHDA, CDR2 SQIVND (reference sequence). Here the CDR3 reads CASSPLATQGNEQFF. The CDR3 coding sequence is TGTGCCAGTAGCCCGCTAGCGACTCAAGGGAATGAGCAGTTCTTC.

This rearrangement joins TRBV5-1 to TRBJ2-4, with 8 bases fitting TRBD2. V dropped 3 bases and J dropped 4; count of bases not matched to a gene: 21. The CDR3 covers 20 residues. CDR1 and CDR2 (germline): SGHRS, YFSETQ. The CDR3: CASSSPAWSGGDGFKNIQYF. CDR3 nucleotide sequence: TGCGCCAGCAGCTCCCCAGCTTGGTCGGGAGGGGATGGTTTTAAAAACATTCAGTACTTC.

The chain joins TRBV5-5 to TRBJ2-7, with 7 bases identical to TRBD2. The CDR3 is 16 amino acids. Germline V gene lookup returns CDR1 SGHKS and CDR2 YYEKEE (reference sequence). V shed 1 base and J 5 bases; nucleotides not matched to a gene: 12. The CDR3 protein is CASSLHPRGRGDEQYF. CDR3 DNA: TGTGCCAGCAGCTTGCATCCCCGCGGGAGAGGGGACGAGCAGTACTTC.